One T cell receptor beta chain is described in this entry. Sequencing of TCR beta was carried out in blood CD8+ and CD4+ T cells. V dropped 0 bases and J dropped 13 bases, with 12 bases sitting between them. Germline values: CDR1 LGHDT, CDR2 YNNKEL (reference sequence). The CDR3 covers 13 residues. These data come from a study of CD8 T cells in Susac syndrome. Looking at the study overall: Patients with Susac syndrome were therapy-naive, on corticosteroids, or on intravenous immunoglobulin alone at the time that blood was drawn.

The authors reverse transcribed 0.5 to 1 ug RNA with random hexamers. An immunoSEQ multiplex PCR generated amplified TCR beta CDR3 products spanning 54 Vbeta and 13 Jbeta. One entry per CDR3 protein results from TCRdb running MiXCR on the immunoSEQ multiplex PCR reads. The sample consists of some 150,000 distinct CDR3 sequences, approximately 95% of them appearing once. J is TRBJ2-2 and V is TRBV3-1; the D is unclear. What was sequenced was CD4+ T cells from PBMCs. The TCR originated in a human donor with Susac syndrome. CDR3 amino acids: CASSQDLWPLLFF. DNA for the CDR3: TGTGCCAGCAGCCAAGATCTGTGGCCATTGCTGTTTTTT.